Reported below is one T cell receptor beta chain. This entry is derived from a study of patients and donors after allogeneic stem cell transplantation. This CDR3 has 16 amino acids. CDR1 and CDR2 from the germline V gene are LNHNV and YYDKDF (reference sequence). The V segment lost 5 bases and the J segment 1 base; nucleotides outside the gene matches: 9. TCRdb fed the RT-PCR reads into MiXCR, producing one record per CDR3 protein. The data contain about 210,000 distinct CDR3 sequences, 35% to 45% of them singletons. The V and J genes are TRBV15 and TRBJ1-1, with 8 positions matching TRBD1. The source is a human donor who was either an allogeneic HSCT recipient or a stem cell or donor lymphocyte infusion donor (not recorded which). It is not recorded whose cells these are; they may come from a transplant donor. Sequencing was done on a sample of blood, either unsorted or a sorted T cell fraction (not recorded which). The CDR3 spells CATSGYRGVTNTEAFF. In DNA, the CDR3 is TGTGCCACCAGCGGATACAGGGGGGTGACGAACACTGAAGCTTTCTTT.